These 11 T cell receptor beta chains were sequenced from one sample in a study of cytomegalovirus exposure and HLA in healthy donors. The PCR contained 60 Vbeta and 13 Jbeta primers. Data came from immunoSEQ multiplex PCR; TCRdb stores just in-frame clones and leaves some out. The sample has approximately 110,000 clones, roughly 69% seen once. Source material: PBMCs. These receptors originate from an older woman in good health and CMV-seropositive.

The gene calls are TRBV29-1 and TRBJ2-1; 10 nucleotides line up with TRBD1. From germline, CDR1 is SQVTM and CDR2 ANQGSEA. The V gene end was trimmed by 5 bases and the J gene end by 3 bases; junction bases not matched to a gene: 4. The CDR3 runs to 14 residues. Written as DNA, the CDR3 is TGCAGCGTTCACGGGACAGGGGACTACAATGAGCAGTTCTTC. Residues: CSVHGTGDYNEQFF.

The CDR3 bases are TGTGCCAGTAGAAATAAAGTGGGGACTACCCAAAACATTCAGTACTTC. It specifies CASRNKVGTTQNIQYF. The genes are TRBV19 and TRBJ2-4; 7 bases match TRBD2. The V segment lost 6 bases and the J segment 5 bases; nucleotides outside the gene matches: 13. Germline CDR1 and CDR2: LNHDA and SQIVND (reference sequence). The CDR3 consists of 16 residues.

The chain employs TRBV4-3 and TRBJ2-7; 13 bases are a match to TRBD2. Germline CDR1 and CDR2: LGHNA and YSLEER. The CDR3 is made up of 15 amino acids. The V gene end was trimmed by 6 bases and the J gene end by 2 bases; junction bases not matched to a gene: 4. CDR3 sequence (DNA): TGCGCCAGCAGTCTGGGACTAGCGGGGCCCTACGAGCAGTACTTC. This encodes CASSLGLAGPYEQYF.

This clone was recorded only once. The chain uses TRBV5-4 and TRBJ1-5; D ambiguous. The germline V gene has CDR1 SGHNT and CDR2 YYREEE (reference sequence). The CDR3 covers 14 residues. V gave up 4 bases and J gave up 7 bases, with 15 bases separating them. CDR3 loop: CASSLRGSGQPQHF. The CDR3 nucleotides read TGTGCCAGCAGCCTACGGGGAAGCGGGCAGCCCCAGCATTTT.

This clone was counted only a few times. V is TRBV29-1 and J is TRBJ2-5; the D gene is possibly TRBD2 (5 bases). The CDR3 loop spans 11 amino acids. Germline V gene sequence: CDR1 SQVTM, CDR2 ANQGSEA. Trimming removed 7 bases at V and 5 bases at J, with 11 bases between. CDR3 sequence reads: CSGRRGETQYF. The CDR3 DNA follows: TGCAGCGGCCGCCGAGGGGAGACCCAGTACTTC. Full variable domain (remainder filled in from reference TRBV29-1 and TRBJ2-5): SAVISQKPSRDICQRGTSLTIQCQVDSQVTMMFWYRQQPGQSLTLIATANQGSEATYESGFVIDKFPISRPNLTFSTLTVSNMSPEDSSIYLCSGRRGETQYFGPGTRLLVL.

This clone was seen a few times. The chain links TRBV7-8 to TRBJ1-2, with 8 bases fitting TRBD1. Trimming removed 5 bases from V and 4 bases from J; junction bases left unmatched: 15. CDR1 and CDR2 from the germline V gene are SGHVS and FQNEAQ. The CDR3 loop spans 17 amino acids. CDR3 residues: CASSPGTGNLYGYGYTF. The CDR3 region has the DNA TGTGCCAGCAGCCCAGGGACAGGAAATCTCTATGGCTATGGCTACACCTTC. Variable domain in full (rest from reference TRBV7-8 and TRBJ1-2): GAGVSQSPRYKVAKRGQDVALRCDPISGHVSLFWYQQALGQGPEFLTYFQNEAQLDKSGLPSDRFFAERPEGSVSTLKIQRTQQEDSAVYLCASSPGTGNLYGYGYTFGSGTRLTVV.

CDR3 residues: CASSRDFSGNTIYF. The DNA for the CDR3 is TGTGCCAGCAGCCGGGACTTCTCTGGAAACACCATATATTTT. The chain recombines TRBV11-2 with TRBJ1-3, with D maybe TRBD1 (5 bases). The V end lost 5 bases, the J end lost 0 bases, and 8 bases lay between the germline ends. CDR1 and CDR2 (germline): SGHAT, FQNNGV. The CDR3 spans 14 residues.

The rearrangement joins TRBV11-1 to TRBJ2-7; 9 positions match TRBD2. CDR1 and CDR2 (germline): SGHAT, FQDESV (reference sequence). The CDR3 is 16 amino acids. V lost 5 bases, J lost 3 bases, and 11 bases stayed unmatched. CDR3 residues: CASSPLAAGGFYEQYF. The CDR3, as DNA: TGTGCCAGCAGCCCCCTCGCCGCGGGGGGGTTCTACGAGCAGTACTTC.

This clone was observed a handful of times. The chain links TRBV18 to TRBJ2-7, with D perhaps TRBD1 (6 bases). The DNA end is a closer match to TRBJ2-1, so the J assignment may be wrong. Germline V lookup: CDR1 KGHSH, CDR2 LQKENI. The CDR3 has 14 residues. CDR3 DNA sequence: TGTGCCAGCTCACCTGGGACATCCTACAATGAGCAGTTCTTC. This codes for CASSPGTSYNEQFF.

The chain has TRBV5-1 and TRBJ2-2; D uncertain. The CDR3 extends over 15 amino acids. Trimming cost V 4 bases and J 1 base, with 11 bases left between them. Germline CDR1 is SGHRS and CDR2 is YFSETQ. CDR3 residues: CASSVPHKNTGELFF. The CDR3 nucleotides read TGCGCCAGCAGCGTACCACACAAGAACACCGGGGAGCTGTTTTTT.

This chain joins TRBV9 and TRBJ2-2; D unclear. V gave up 4 bases and J gave up 0 bases, with 16 bases separating them. The CDR3 consists of 17 residues. Germline-derived CDR1 and CDR2 are SGDLS and YYNGEE. The CDR3 DNA sequence: TGTGCCAGCAGCCTAAGTGCAAAGCGTTCGAACACCGGGGAGCTGTTTTTT. Encoded protein: CASSLSAKRSNTGELFF.